These 24 T cell receptor beta chains were all obtained from the same sample, sequenced in a study of shared clonotypes between healthy human individuals. TCRdb's table, derived via immunoSEQ multiplex PCR, lists solely in-frame clones and lacks some. The repertoire holds about 730,000 clones, 72% seen once, with more than 1.5% in the top ten. The sequenced material came from memory CD4+ T cells sorted from blood. The sample's subset: CD45RA-negative fraction. The receptors were gathered from a woman aged 25 to 39 in good health.

This rearrangement joins TRBV14 to TRBJ2-1; D perhaps matches TRBD2 (6 bases). Germline CDR1 reads SGHDN; CDR2 reads FVKESK. The CDR3 sequence is 17 residues long. The V end lost 4 bases, the J end lost 6 bases, and 22 bases lay between the germline ends. CDR3 in DNA: TGTGCCAGCAGCCTACCCCCTGGGGTAGGGAGGCCCAATGAGCAGTTCTTC. Translation: CASSLPPGVGRPNEQFF.

V and J are TRBV5-1 and TRBJ2-7; 12 positions agree with TRBD2. CDR1 is SGHRS and CDR2 is YFSETQ in the germline V gene. V was clipped by 0 bases and J by 6 bases; unmatched bases: 4. This CDR3 is 15 amino acids long. Here the CDR3 reads CASSLGLAGEGEQYF. The CDR3 DNA is TGCGCCAGCAGCTTGGGACTAGCGGGAGAGGGCGAGCAGTACTTC.

This chain connects TRBV29-1 to TRBJ1-3; 7 bases fit TRBD1. The CDR3 consists of 14 residues. CDR1 and CDR2 (germline): SQVTM, ANQGSEA. J gave up 2 bases and V 7 bases, and 8 bases lay outside the gene matches. The CDR3 protein is CSGKGTAPGNTIYF. The CDR3 DNA sequence: TGCAGCGGGAAAGGGACAGCGCCTGGAAACACCATATATTTT.

The chain carries TRBV19 and TRBJ2-3; D is possibly TRBD1 (6 bases). The CDR3 runs 16 residues. V lost 8 bases, J lost 0 bases, and 18 bases lay in between. Germline V gives CDR1 LNHDA, CDR2 SQIVND (reference sequence). The CDR3 loop reads CASALQGRSSTDTQYF. DNA of the CDR3: TGTGCCAGTGCATTGCAGGGGCGTTCTAGCACAGATACGCAGTATTTT.

Notes on this clone: This may stem from a read error, because a much larger clone lies one nucleotide away. The sample contains more than one DNA sequence encoding this CDR3. V is TRBV18 and J is TRBJ1-5, with 9 bases identical to TRBD1. V lost 3 bases, J lost 4 bases, and 1 base stayed unmatched. This CDR3 is built from 14 residues. Germline V gives CDR1 KGHSH, CDR2 LQKENI. CDR3 loop: CASSPGTGNQPQHF. DNA of the CDR3: TGTGCCAGCTCACCCGGGACAGGGAATCAGCCCCAGCATTTT.

This chain links TRBV5-1 with TRBJ2-2, with 11 bases lining up with TRBD1. The germline CDR1 and CDR2 sequences are SGHRS and YFSETQ. The CDR3 is 16 residues long. Losses at the gene ends were 0 bases for V and 7 bases for J; bases not matched to a gene: 5. The CDR3 region has the DNA TGCGCCAGCAGCTTGGGCGGACAGGGGGCCGACGGGGAGCTGTTTTTT. Its translation: CASSLGGQGADGELFF.

CDR3 loop: CASSLDATSGYEQYF. The CDR3 coding sequence is TGTGCCAGCAGCTTAGACGCGACTAGCGGCTACGAGCAGTACTTC. The chain carries TRBV7-3 and TRBJ2-7; 9 nucleotides agree with TRBD2. The CDR3 runs 15 residues. With V trimmed by 2 bases and J by 3 bases, 5 bases remained unmatched. CDR1 is SGHTA and CDR2 is FQGTGA in the germline V gene.

As to this clone: Distinct nucleotide sequences in the sample also encode this CDR3. The rearrangement links TRBV28 to TRBJ2-7, with no clear D. V was clipped by 2 bases and J by 1 base, with 3 bases between them. The CDR3 contains 12 residues. Germline CDR1 MDHEN, CDR2 SYDVKM. CDR3 bases: TGTGCCAGCAGTTTAGGTTCCTACGAGCAGTACTTC. This translates into CASSLGSYEQYF.

V is TRBV30 and J is TRBJ1-5; D is possibly TRBD1 (5 bases). Per germline, CDR1 GTSNPN and CDR2 SVGIG (reference sequence). V lost 0 bases and J 5 bases, leaving 11 bases between the germline ends. This CDR3 contains 14 residues. This CDR3 reads CAWSVGATDQPQHF. Written as DNA, the CDR3 is TGTGCCTGGAGTGTAGGGGCGACCGATCAGCCCCAGCATTTT.

This chain connects TRBV6-7 to TRBJ1-1, with a tentative D call TRBD1 (5 bases). TRBV6-7 is labeled an ORF, and its function is uncertain. CDR3 size: 15 residues. V gave up 4 bases and J gave up 1 base, with 13 bases separating them. The CDR3 spells CASSSAGDWNTEAFF. The CDR3 DNA sequence: TGTGCCAGCAGTTCGGCTGGGGACTGGAACACTGAAGCTTTCTTT.

This clone came up many times. The CDR3 nucleotides are TGTGCCAGAAGCTCCGCGAGACAGTGGAAAACAGATACGCAGTATTTT. Amino acids: CARSSARQWKTDTQYF. The chain recombines TRBV5-3 with TRBJ2-3; possibly TRBD1 for D (5 bases). TRBV5-3 is known as an ORF, though its function is uncertain. V lost 3 bases and J 3 bases, leaving 17 bases between the germline ends. This CDR3 is built from 16 residues.

This chain uses TRBV18 with TRBJ2-2; D gene uncertain. The CDR3 sequence is 15 residues long. The germline CDR1 and CDR2 sequences are KGHSH and LQKENI. The ends were cut back, 3 bases at V and 2 bases at J, with 10 bases in the middle. The CDR3, as DNA: TGTGCCAGCTCACCGGAGCTGGAAAACACCGGGGAGCTGTTTTTT. Its protein product is CASSPELENTGELFF.

A word on this clone: A much more abundant neighbour one base away suggests this may be a read error. The genes are TRBV10-1 and TRBJ1-2, with 8 nucleotides matching TRBD1. V lost 4 bases to trimming and J lost 3 bases; unmatched junction nucleotides: 1. Germline V CDR1 and CDR2: WNHNN, SYGVQD (reference sequence). This CDR3 has 13 residues. The CDR3 region has the DNA TGCGCCAGCAGTGCGACAGGGGACTATGGCTACACCTTC. This codes for CASSATGDYGYTF.

This chain joins TRBV6-1 and TRBJ2-7; D possibly corresponds to TRBD2 (5 bases). Per the germline V gene, CDR1 is MNHNS and CDR2 is SASEGT. CDR3 length: 13 residues. With 6 bases removed from V and 3 bases from J, the gap between germline ends came to 12 bases. CDR3 bases: TGTGCCAGCAGGCCAAGGGAGAGCTACGAGCAGTACTTC. As protein: CASRPRESYEQYF.

This chain connects TRBV19 to TRBJ2-7; 9 nucleotides match TRBD2. The germline V gene has CDR1 LNHDA and CDR2 SQIVND (reference sequence). V was clipped by 3 bases and J by 6 bases; unmatched bases: 6. CDR3 length equals 14 residues. CDR3 bases: TGTGCCAGTAGTATTAGCGGGAGCTCGGGCGAGCAGTACTTC. Translating it yields CASSISGSSGEQYF.

In regard to this clone: This likely came from a read error, as a far larger clone is one base away. V usage is TRBV7-8 and J usage is TRBJ2-3; no clear D gene. Germline CDR1 is SGHVS and CDR2 is FQNEAQ. This CDR3 is 12 amino acids long. The ends were cut back, 2 bases at V and 2 bases at J, with 2 bases in the middle. CDR3 nucleotides: TGTGCCAGCAGCTTATTCACAGATACGCAGTATTTT. Encoded protein: CASSLFTDTQYF.

This clone was found a few times. The chain employs TRBV5-1 and TRBJ2-7, with D uncertain. Trimming took off 0 bases at V and 6 bases at J, with 7 bases between the two ends. CDR3 size: 12 residues. Germline V lookup: CDR1 SGHRS, CDR2 YFSETQ. Written as DNA, the CDR3 is TGCGCCAGCAGCTTGGGGATTGGCGAGCAGTACTTC. It is translated as CASSLGIGEQYF.

The rearrangement uses TRBV6-5 and TRBJ2-7; no definite D call. Trimming left V 0 bases short and J 6 bases short, with 6 bases between. Germline CDR1 and CDR2: MNHEY and SVGAGI. The CDR3 covers 12 residues. This CDR3 is CASSYSRREQYF. CDR3 bases: TGTGCCAGCAGTTACTCGAGGCGCGAGCAGTACTTC.

This clone has only a few counts. V is TRBV18 and J is TRBJ1-2; TRBD1 might be the D (6 bases). The germline V and J ends were trimmed by 3 bases and 2 bases, with 22 bases remaining between them. Germline CDR1 and CDR2: KGHSH and LQKENI. The CDR3 covers 18 residues. The CDR3 here is CASSPGTRTVSSNYGYTF. The CDR3 DNA reads TGTGCCAGCTCACCGGGGACCCGGACAGTAAGTTCCAACTATGGCTACACCTTC.

This chain joins TRBV2 and TRBJ1-4; tentatively, D is TRBD1 (6 bases). V was shortened by 5 bases and J by 3 bases, with 13 bases between the two germline ends. The CDR3 loop spans 15 amino acids. Per the germline V gene, CDR1 is SNHLY and CDR2 is FYNNEI. The CDR3 DNA reads as TGTGCCAGCAGTCAACACAGGGTCTCTAATGAAAAACTGTTTTTT. Residues: CASSQHRVSNEKLFF.

This chain uses TRBV5-6 with TRBJ2-5, with TRBD2 matching over 8 bases. This CDR3 is built from 19 residues. V lost 4 bases to trimming and J lost 4 bases; unmatched junction nucleotides: 21. Germline CDR1 and CDR2: SGHDT and YYEEEE. CDR3 in amino acids: CASSPQDLAGMMVLETQYF. The CDR3 DNA reads TGTGCCAGCAGCCCGCAGGATCTAGCGGGCATGATGGTGTTAGAGACCCAGTACTTC.

This clone has a single count. V and J are TRBV2 and TRBJ1-4; TRBD1 aligns across 9 bases. This CDR3 spans 16 amino acids. Germline CDR1 reads SNHLY; CDR2 reads FYNNEI. V lost 10 bases and J lost 0; bases outside the gene matches: 9. The CDR3 sequence is CATAGGQGSTNEKLFF. The CDR3 nucleotides read TGTGCCACAGCGGGGGGACAGGGCTCAACTAATGAAAAACTGTTTTTT.

This clone was seen just once. The chain combines TRBV5-1 with TRBJ1-4; D remains unclear. This CDR3 is 14 amino acids long. Germline V gene data show CDR1 as SGHRS and CDR2 as YFSETQ. The V and J ends lost 2 bases and 7 bases respectively, with 12 bases between them. The CDR3 spells CASSLLRTGEKLFF. In nucleotides, the CDR3 is TGCGCCAGCAGCTTACTCAGGACGGGTGAAAAACTGTTTTTT.

The chain joins TRBV5-4 to TRBJ2-7; D is undetermined. Trimming stripped 4 bases from V and 1 base from J, with 9 bases between. Germline CDR1 and CDR2: SGHNT and YYREEE (reference sequence). The CDR3 totals 13 residues. The CDR3 DNA is TGTGCCAGCAGCACAGACGATTCCTACGAGCAGTACTTC. It specifies CASSTDDSYEQYF.